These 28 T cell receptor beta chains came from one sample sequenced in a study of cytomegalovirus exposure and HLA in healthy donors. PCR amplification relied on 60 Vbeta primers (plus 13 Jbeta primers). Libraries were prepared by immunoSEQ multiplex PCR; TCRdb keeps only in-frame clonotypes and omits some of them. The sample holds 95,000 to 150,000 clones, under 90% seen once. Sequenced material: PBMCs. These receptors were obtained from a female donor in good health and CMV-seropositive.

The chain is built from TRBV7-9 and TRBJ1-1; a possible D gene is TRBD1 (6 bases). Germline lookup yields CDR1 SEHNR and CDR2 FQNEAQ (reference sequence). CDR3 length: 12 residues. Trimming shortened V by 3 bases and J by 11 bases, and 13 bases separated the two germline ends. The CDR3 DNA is TGTGCCAGCAGCTTTACGGGACATGTGGCTTTCTTT. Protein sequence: CASSFTGHVAFF.

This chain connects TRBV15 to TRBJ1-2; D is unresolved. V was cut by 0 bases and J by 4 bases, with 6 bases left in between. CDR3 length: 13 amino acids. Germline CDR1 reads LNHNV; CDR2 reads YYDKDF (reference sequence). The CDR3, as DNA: TGTGCCACCAGCAGAGATAACAGCTATGGCTACACCTTC. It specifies CATSRDNSYGYTF.

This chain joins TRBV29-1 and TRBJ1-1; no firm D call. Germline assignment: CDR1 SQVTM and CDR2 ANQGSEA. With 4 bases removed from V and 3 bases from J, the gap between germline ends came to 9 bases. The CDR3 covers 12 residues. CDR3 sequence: CSVVQTDTEAFF. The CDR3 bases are TGCAGCGTTGTACAGACGGACACTGAAGCTTTCTTT.

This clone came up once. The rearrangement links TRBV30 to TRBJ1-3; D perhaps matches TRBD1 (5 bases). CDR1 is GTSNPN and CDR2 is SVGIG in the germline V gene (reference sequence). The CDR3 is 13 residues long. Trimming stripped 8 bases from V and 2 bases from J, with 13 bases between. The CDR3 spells CAANGGAGNTIYF. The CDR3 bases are TGTGCCGCAAACGGGGGGGCTGGAAACACCATATATTTT.

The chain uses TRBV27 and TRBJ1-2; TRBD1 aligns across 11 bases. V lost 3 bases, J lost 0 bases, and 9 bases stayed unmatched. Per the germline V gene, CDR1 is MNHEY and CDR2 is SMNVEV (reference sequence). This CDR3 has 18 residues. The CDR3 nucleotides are TGTGCCAGCAGTTTGAGGGGGACAGGGGGGCGTGCTAACTATGGCTACACCTTC. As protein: CASSLRGTGGRANYGYTF.

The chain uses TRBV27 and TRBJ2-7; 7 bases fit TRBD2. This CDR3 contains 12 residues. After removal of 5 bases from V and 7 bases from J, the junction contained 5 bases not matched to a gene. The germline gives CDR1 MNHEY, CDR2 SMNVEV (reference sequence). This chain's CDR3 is CASSTLGGEQYF. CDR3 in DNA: TGTGCCAGCAGTACACTCGGGGGGGAGCAGTACTTC.

The DNA for the CDR3 is TGTGCCAGCAGCTTGGACGGGTATGGCTACACCTTC. It specifies CASSLDGYGYTF. The chain employs TRBV5-8 and TRBJ1-2; the D is unclear. Per the germline V gene, CDR1 is SGHTS and CDR2 is YDEGEE. V was shortened by 0 bases and J by 5 bases, with 5 bases between the two germline ends. The CDR3 length is 12 residues.

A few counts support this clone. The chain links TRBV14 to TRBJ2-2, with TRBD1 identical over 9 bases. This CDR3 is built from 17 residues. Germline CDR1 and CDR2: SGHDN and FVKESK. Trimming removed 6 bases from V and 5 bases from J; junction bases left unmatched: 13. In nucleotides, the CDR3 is TGTGCCAGCAGTCAAAACGGAGGGACAGGGAGGACCGGGGAGCTGTTTTTT. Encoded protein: CASSQNGGTGRTGELFF.

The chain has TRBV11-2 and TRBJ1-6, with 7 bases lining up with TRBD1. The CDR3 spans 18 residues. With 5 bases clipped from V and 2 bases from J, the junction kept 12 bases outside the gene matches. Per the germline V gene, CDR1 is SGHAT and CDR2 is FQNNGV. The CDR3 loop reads CASSPQGQTGPYNSPLHF. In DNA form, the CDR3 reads TGTGCCAGCAGCCCCCAGGGACAGACAGGCCCCTATAATTCACCCCTCCACTTT.

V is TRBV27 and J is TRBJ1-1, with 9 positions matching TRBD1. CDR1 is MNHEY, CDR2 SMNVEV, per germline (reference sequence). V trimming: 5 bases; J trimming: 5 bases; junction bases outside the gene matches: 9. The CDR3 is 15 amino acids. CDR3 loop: CASSTPQGARTEAFF. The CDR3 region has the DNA TGTGCCAGCAGTACCCCACAGGGGGCTCGGACTGAAGCTTTCTTT.

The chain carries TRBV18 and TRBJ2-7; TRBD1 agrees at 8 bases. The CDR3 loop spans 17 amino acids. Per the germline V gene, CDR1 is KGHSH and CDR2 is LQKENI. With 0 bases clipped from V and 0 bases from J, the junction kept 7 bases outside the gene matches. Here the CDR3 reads CASSPPLDRGSSYEQYF. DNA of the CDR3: TGTGCCAGCTCACCACCTCTTGACAGGGGTAGCTCCTACGAGCAGTACTTC.

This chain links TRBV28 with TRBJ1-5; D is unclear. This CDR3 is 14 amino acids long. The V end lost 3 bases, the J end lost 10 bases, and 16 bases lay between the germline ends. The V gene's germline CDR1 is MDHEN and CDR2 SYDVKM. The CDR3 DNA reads TGTGCCAGCAGTTTTAGGAGGCTCCCGGGTCCCCAGCATTTT. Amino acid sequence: CASSFRRLPGPQHF.

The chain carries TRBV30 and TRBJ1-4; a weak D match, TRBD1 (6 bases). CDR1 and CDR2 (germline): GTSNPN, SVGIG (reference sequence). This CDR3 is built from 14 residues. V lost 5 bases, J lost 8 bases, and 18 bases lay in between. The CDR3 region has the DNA TGTGCCTGGGGACGGCGGGGGGCTCGCGAAAAACTGTTTTTT. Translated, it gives CAWGRRGAREKLFF.

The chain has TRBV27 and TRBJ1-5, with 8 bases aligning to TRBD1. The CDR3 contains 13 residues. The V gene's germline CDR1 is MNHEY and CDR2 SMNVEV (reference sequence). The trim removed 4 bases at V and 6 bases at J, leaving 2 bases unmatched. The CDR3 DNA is TGTGCCAGCAGTTCAGGGGGCCTTCAGCCCCAGCATTTT. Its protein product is CASSSGGLQPQHF.

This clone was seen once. Here the CDR3 DNA reads TGTGCCAGCAGCCAATCTTGGGGGGATTCGCAGTATTTT. Translating gives CASSQSWGDSQYF. The V gene is TRBV14, the J gene TRBJ2-3; a weak D match, TRBD2 (6 bases). The V and J ends lost 2 bases and 10 bases respectively, with 13 bases between them. The germline gives CDR1 SGHDN, CDR2 FVKESK. The CDR3 totals 13 residues.

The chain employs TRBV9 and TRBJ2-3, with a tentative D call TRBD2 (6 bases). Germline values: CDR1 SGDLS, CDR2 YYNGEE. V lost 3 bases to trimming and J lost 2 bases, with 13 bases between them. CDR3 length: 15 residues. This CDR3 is CASSGGTSTTDTQYF. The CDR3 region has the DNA TGTGCCAGCAGCGGTGGGACTTCTACCACAGATACGCAGTATTTT.

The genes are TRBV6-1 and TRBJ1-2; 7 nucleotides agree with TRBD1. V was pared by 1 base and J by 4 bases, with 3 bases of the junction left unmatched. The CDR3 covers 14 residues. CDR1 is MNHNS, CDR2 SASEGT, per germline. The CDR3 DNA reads TGTGCCAGCAGTGAAGGAGGGACAGTCTATGGCTACACCTTC. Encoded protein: CASSEGGTVYGYTF.

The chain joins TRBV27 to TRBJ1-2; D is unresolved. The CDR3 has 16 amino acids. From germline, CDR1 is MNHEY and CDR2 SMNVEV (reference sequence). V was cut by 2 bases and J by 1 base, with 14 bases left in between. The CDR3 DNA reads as TGTGCCAGCAGTTTAAGCGGGTCGGGGAATAACTATGGCTACACCTTC. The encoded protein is CASSLSGSGNNYGYTF.

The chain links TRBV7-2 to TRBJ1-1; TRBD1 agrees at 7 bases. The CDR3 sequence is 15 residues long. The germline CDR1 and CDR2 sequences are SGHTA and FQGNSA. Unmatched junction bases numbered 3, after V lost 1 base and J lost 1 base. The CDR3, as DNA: TGTGCCAGCAGCTTAGGGGACAGAAGGAACACTGAAGCTTTCTTT. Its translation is CASSLGDRRNTEAFF.

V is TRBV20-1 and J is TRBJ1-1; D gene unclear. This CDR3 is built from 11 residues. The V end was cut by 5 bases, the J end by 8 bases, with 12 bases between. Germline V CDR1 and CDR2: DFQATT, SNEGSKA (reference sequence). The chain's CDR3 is CSARRTGEAFF. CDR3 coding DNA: TGCAGTGCTCGCCGAACGGGAGAAGCTTTCTTT.

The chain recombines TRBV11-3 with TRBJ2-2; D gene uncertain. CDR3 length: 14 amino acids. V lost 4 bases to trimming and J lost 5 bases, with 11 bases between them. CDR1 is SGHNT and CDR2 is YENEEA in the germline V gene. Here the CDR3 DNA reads TGTGCCAGCAGCTCCGGTCGATCGACCGGGGAGCTGTTTTTT. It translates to CASSSGRSTGELFF.

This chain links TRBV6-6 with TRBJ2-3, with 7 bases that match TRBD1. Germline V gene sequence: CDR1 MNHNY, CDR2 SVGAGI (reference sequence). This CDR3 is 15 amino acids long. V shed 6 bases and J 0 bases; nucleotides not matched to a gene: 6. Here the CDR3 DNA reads TGTGCCAGCAGACCAGGGGGTCGTAGCACAGATACGCAGTATTTT. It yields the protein CASRPGGRSTDTQYF.

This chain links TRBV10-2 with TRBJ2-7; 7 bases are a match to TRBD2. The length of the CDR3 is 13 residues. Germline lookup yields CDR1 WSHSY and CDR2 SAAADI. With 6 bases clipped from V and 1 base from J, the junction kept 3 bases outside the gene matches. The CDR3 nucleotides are TGCGCCAGCAGGAGTAGCGGGTCCTACGAGCAGTACTTC. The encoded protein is CASRSSGSYEQYF.

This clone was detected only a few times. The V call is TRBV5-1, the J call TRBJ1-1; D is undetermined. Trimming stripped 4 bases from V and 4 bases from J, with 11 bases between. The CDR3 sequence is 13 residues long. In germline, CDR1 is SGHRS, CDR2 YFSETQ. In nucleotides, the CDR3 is TGCGCCAGCAGCACATTGACGGGCACTGAAGCTTTCTTT. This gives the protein CASSTLTGTEAFF.

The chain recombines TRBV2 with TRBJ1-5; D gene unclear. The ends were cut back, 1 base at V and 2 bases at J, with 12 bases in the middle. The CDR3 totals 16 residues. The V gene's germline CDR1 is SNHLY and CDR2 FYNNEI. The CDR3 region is CASSEERLVGNQPQHF. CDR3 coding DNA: TGTGCCAGCAGTGAAGAGAGGCTGGTGGGCAATCAGCCCCAGCATTTT.

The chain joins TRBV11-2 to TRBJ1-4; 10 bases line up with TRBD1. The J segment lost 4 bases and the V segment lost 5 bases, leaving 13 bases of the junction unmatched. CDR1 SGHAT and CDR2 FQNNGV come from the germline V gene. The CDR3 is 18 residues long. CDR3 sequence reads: CASSPRTGGGLGNEKLFF. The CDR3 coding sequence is TGTGCCAGCAGCCCGCGGACAGGGGGGGGTCTCGGTAATGAAAAACTGTTTTTT.

CDR3 region: CASSQEGLAGDTYEQYF. CDR3 DNA sequence: TGTGCCAGCAGCCAAGAAGGCCTAGCGGGGGATACCTACGAGCAGTACTTC. The V gene is TRBV4-2, the J gene TRBJ2-7; 10 bases fit TRBD2. V shed 0 bases and J 2 bases; nucleotides not matched to a gene: 7. This CDR3 is built from 17 residues. Germline CDR1 and CDR2: LGHNA and YNFKEQ.

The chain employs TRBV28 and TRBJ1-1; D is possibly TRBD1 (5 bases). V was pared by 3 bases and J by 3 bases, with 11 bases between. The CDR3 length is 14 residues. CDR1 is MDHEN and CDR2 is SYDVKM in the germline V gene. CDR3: CASSLARVDTEAFF. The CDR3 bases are TGTGCCAGCAGTTTGGCCAGGGTAGACACTGAAGCTTTCTTT.